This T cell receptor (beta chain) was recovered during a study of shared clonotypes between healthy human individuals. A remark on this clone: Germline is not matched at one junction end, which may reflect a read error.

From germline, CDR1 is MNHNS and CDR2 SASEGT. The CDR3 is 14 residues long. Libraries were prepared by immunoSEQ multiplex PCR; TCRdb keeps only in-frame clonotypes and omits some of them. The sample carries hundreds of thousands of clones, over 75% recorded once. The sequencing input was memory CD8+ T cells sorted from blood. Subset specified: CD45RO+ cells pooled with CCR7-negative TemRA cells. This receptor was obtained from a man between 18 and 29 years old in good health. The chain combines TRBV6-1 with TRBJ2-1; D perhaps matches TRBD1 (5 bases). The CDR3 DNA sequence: TGTGCCAGTAGTGACAGTATCTCCTACAATGAGCAGTTCTTC. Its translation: CASSDSISYNEQFF.